This is a list of T cell receptor beta chains from one sample in a study of T cell repertoires in cytomegalovirus infection. For these TCRs, the target antigens are not known. TCRdb reprocessed the reads via MiXCR and lists one record per CDR3 protein. In the table there are about 60,000 distinct CDR3 sequences, around 30% of which are singletons. The sequencing sample was made of PBMCs, sequenced either directly or after in vitro stimulation (not recorded which). These receptors originate from a human donor in good health (CMV status not recorded). Some clones in this sample may be carry-over from other donors' samples. Each CDR3 is given with its conserved first and last residue. The D gene is left open where the match is weak. Only part of the rows carry a size: once, few, many, or a class if the clone is expanded.

J gene,D gene,V gene,clone size,CDR3 DNA,CDR3 protein
TRBJ2-1,NA,TRBV5-1,once,TGCGCCAGCAGCTTGGAGCTTTTCAACAATGAGCAGTTCTTC,CASSLELFNNEQFF
TRBJ2-5,TRBD2,TRBV7-8,few,TGTGCCAGCAGCCCTACTAGCGGGGGGGCCTGGAAGACCCAGTACTTC,CASSPTSGGAWKTQYF
TRBJ2-5,TRBD2,TRBV7-2,few,TGTGCCAGCAGCTTAATCTTCGGGGGAGGGCCGGGGGAGACCCAGTACTTC,CASSLIFGGGPGETQYF
TRBJ1-4,NA,TRBV4-1,NA,TGCGCCAGCAGCCTGCTCGGGGGCGAAAAACTGTTTTTT,CASSLLGGEKLFF
TRBJ2-7,NA,TRBV6-1,few,TGTGCCAGCGTAGGACACGGGGCGATAAGGGAGCAGTACTTC,CASVGHGAIREQYF
TRBJ2-7,TRBD2,TRBV20-1,NA,TGCAGTGCTAGGAGCGGGGGTCCGCGCGAGCAGTACTTC,CSARSGGPREQYF
TRBJ2-7,TRBD1,TRBV7-6,few,TGTGCCAGCAGCGCCCGACAGGGTAGTTACGAGCAGTACTTC,CASSARQGSYEQYF
TRBJ2-3,TRBD2,TRBV7-6,NA,TGTGCCAGCAGCTTGTTTCGGGGGGGTGGGGATACGCAGTATTTT,CASSLFRGGGDTQYF
TRBJ2-1,TRBD1,TRBV7-2,NA,TGTGCCAGCAGCTTCTCGGGACAGGGATACAATGAGCAGTTCTTC,CASSFSGQGYNEQFF
TRBJ1-3,NA,TRBV7-2,few,TGTGCCAGCAGCTTAGCGCAAGGGGGACGGGGAAACACCATATATTTT,CASSLAQGGRGNTIYF
TRBJ1-1,NA,TRBV12-3/TRBV12-4,many,TGTGCCAGCAGAACAGGGCCTGAAGCTTTCTTT,CASRTGPEAFF
TRBJ2-5,TRBD2,TRBV11-2,few,TGTGCCAGCAGCTTAACTAGCGGGAGGGCCCTGGGGGAGACCCAGTACTTC,CASSLTSGRALGETQYF
TRBJ2-7,NA,TRBV20-1,NA,TGCAGTGCTAGGCTCAGCAGCGCGGGCGAGCAGTACTTC,CSARLSSAGEQYF
TRBJ2-6,NA,TRBV7-6,many,TGTGCCAGCAGCTCGGGCGTCAGGGGGGTAGCTGGGGCCAACGTCCTGACTTTC,CASSSGVRGVAGANVLTF
TRBJ2-1,TRBD1,TRBV28,NA,TGTGCCAGCACCATACAGGGGGCCCACAATGAGCAGTTCTTC,CASTIQGAHNEQFF
TRBJ2-1,NA,TRBV6-2/TRBV6-3,NA,TGTGCCAGCAGTTACTCCCCTTATCAGGGGCAGTTCTTC,CASSYSPYQGQFF
TRBJ2-1,TRBD2,TRBV30,NA,TGTGCCTGGAGCGGGACTAGCGGGAGCAATGAGCAGTTCTTC,CAWSGTSGSNEQFF
TRBJ2-7,NA,TRBV11-2,NA,TGTGCCAGCAGCCCCAATTACGGGCAGTACTTC,CASSPNYGQYF
TRBJ2-3,NA,TRBV6-2/TRBV6-3,NA,TGTGCCAGCAGTACGCCCCTGACCACAGATACGCAGTATTTT,CASSTPLTTDTQYF
TRBJ2-5,NA,TRBV20-1,NA,TGCAGTGCTGGGGAGGCGGCAAGGAACCAAGAGACCCAGTACTTC,CSAGEAARNQETQYF
TRBJ2-4,NA,TRBV4-3,NA,TGCGCCAGCAGCCAGGGAAAAGGAAACATTCAGTACTTC,CASSQGKGNIQYF
TRBJ1-5,NA,TRBV19,NA,TGTGCCAGTAACCCCCCCGGGGAGGCTCAGCCCCAGCATTTT,CASNPPGEAQPQHF
TRBJ2-1,NA,TRBV12-3/TRBV12-4,NA,TGTGCCAGCAGCCCCATGGGATCCTACAATGAGCAGTTCTTC,CASSPMGSYNEQFF
TRBJ2-3,NA,TRBV6-1,few,TGTGCCAGCACTGCGGCTAGCAAGAGCACAGATACGCAGTATTTT,CASTAASKSTDTQYF
TRBJ1-1,TRBD1,TRBV15,few,TGTGCCACCAGCAGAGATCGAACAGGGGGTTGGGCTTTCTTT,CATSRDRTGGWAFF
TRBJ2-2,TRBD2,TRBV2,NA,TGTGCCAGCAGTCGACTAGCGGGGGGCACCGGGGAGCTGTTTTTT,CASSRLAGGTGELFF
TRBJ1-2,NA,TRBV19,few,TGTGCCAGTAGTATGGGGGGACTGCCTAACTATGGCTACACCTTC,CASSMGGLPNYGYTF
TRBJ2-3,TRBD2,TRBV7-2,NA,TGTGCCAGCAGCTTAGTCGGCGGGAGGAGGACAGATACGCAGTATTTT,CASSLVGGRRTDTQYF
TRBJ2-1,TRBD1,TRBV24-1,NA,TGTGCCACCAGTGATTCCAGTAGTGGGACAGGGGGGTACAATGAGCAGTTCTTC,CATSDSSSGTGGYNEQFF
TRBJ2-3,NA,TRBV24-1,NA,TGTGCCACCAAGGGGCCGAGGATTACAGATACGCAGTATTTT,CATKGPRITDTQYF
TRBJ1-4,NA,TRBV14,NA,TGTGCCAGCAGCCAATTCGCAGGCCCAACTAATGAAAAACTGTTTTTT,CASSQFAGPTNEKLFF